The 26 T cell receptor beta chains given below trace back to one sample, sequenced in a study of cytomegalovirus exposure and HLA in healthy donors. TCRdb's table, derived via immunoSEQ multiplex PCR, lists solely in-frame clones and lacks some. The sample consists of 70,000 or so clones, 94% of them appearing once. The sample was PBMCs. The origin of the receptors is a woman in her late teens or twenties in good health and CMV-seropositive.

The rearrangement joins TRBV2 to TRBJ1-5; 8 bases align to TRBD1. The CDR3 runs 16 residues. The V gene end was trimmed by 3 bases and the J gene end by 7 bases; junction bases not matched to a gene: 11. CDR1 SNHLY and CDR2 FYNNEI come from the germline V gene. This chain's CDR3 is CASSEWTGLLVQPQHF. As DNA, the CDR3 is TGTGCCAGCAGTGAGTGGACAGGGCTTCTTGTGCAGCCCCAGCATTTT.

CDR3 amino acids: CASSILGTGNEKLFF. The CDR3 region has the DNA TGTGCCAGTAGTATCCTGGGGACAGGGAATGAAAAACTGTTTTTT. V is TRBV19 and J is TRBJ1-4, with 9 bases that match TRBD1. The V gene end was trimmed by 3 bases and the J gene end by 5 bases; junction bases not matched to a gene: 4. CDR1 and CDR2 from the germline V gene are LNHDA and SQIVND (reference sequence). The CDR3 extends over 15 amino acids.

The chain combines TRBV11-2 with TRBJ2-1; perhaps TRBD1 as D (5 bases). V was trimmed by 5 bases and J by 8 bases, leaving 13 bases between them. CDR1 and CDR2 from the germline V gene are SGHAT and FQNNGV. The CDR3 has 13 amino acids. The chain's CDR3 is CASSTIGVDEQFF. DNA of the CDR3: TGTGCCAGCAGCACGATAGGGGTCGATGAGCAGTTCTTC.

The chain employs TRBV19 and TRBJ2-6; D perhaps matches TRBD2 (5 bases). Germline V gene data show CDR1 as LNHDA and CDR2 as SQIVND (reference sequence). This CDR3 contains 12 residues. Trimming took off 7 bases at V and 12 bases at J, with 13 bases between the two ends. The CDR3 DNA reads TGTGCCAGTACGTACGGGGAATCCGTCCTGACTTTC. Amino acids: CASTYGESVLTF.

CDR3 DNA: TGCGCCAGCAGCTTCAGGGGAAGCTCTGGGGCCAACGTCCTGACTTTC. As protein: CASSFRGSSGANVLTF. The rearrangement uses TRBV5-1 and TRBJ2-6, with D perhaps TRBD1 (6 bases). With 2 bases removed from V and 0 bases from J, the gap between germline ends came to 9 bases. This CDR3 is built from 16 residues. Germline V gene data show CDR1 as SGHRS and CDR2 as YFSETQ.

J is TRBJ1-2 and V is TRBV4-1; tentative D call: TRBD1 (6 bases). Per germline, CDR1 MGHRA and CDR2 YSYEKL. This CDR3 region has 15 residues. V lost 3 bases to trimming and J lost 2 bases, with 13 bases between them. The CDR3 loop is CASSHRDTPNYGYTF. The CDR3 coding sequence is TGCGCCAGCAGCCATAGGGACACTCCGAACTATGGCTACACCTTC.

The chain links TRBV5-6 to TRBJ1-2, with TRBD1 matching 7 bases. The length of the CDR3 is 17 residues. V lost 5 bases to trimming and J lost 3 bases; unmatched junction nucleotides: 16. Germline V gene lookup returns CDR1 SGHDT and CDR2 YYEEEE. The CDR3: CASSDRVTPQIDYGYTF. For the CDR3, the DNA is TGTGCCAGCAGTGACAGGGTGACCCCTCAAATTGACTATGGCTACACCTTC.

V gene TRBV30 combines with J gene TRBJ1-2; 7 positions match TRBD1. Germline CDR1 GTSNPN, CDR2 SVGIG (reference sequence). J lost 3 bases, V lost 0 bases, and 4 bases had no gene match. The CDR3 is made up of 14 amino acids. This CDR3 reads CAWSVRQGDYGYTF. CDR3 coding DNA: TGTGCCTGGAGTGTAAGACAGGGCGACTATGGCTACACCTTC.

The V and J genes are TRBV7-9 and TRBJ1-1; the match to TRBD1 covers 7 bases. Germline V gives CDR1 SEHNR, CDR2 FQNEAQ (reference sequence). There are 13 residues in the CDR3. V trimming: 4 bases; J trimming: 4 bases; junction bases outside the gene matches: 3. The DNA for the CDR3 is TGTGCCAGCAGCTCACCAGGGGGCACTGAAGCTTTCTTT. Translated: CASSSPGGTEAFF.

This chain links TRBV6-1 with TRBJ2-1, with unresolved D. Trimming stripped 0 bases from V and 8 bases from J, with 11 bases between. The CDR3 covers 14 residues. From germline, CDR1 is MNHNS and CDR2 SASEGT. The CDR3 is CASSEAPIPDEQFF. The CDR3 DNA is TGTGCCAGCAGTGAAGCACCTATCCCTGATGAGCAGTTCTTC.

This chain links TRBV10-2 with TRBJ1-1; D unresolved. The CDR3 sequence is 13 residues long. CDR1 and CDR2 from the germline V gene are WSHSY and SAAADI. The V and J ends lost 6 bases and 1 base respectively, with 9 bases between them. DNA for the CDR3: TGCGCCAGCAGCTTACACCAGAACACTGAAGCTTTCTTT. Amino acid sequence: CASSLHQNTEAFF.

In regard to this clone: The same CDR3 arises from other DNA sequences in this sample as well. CDR3 nucleotide sequence: TGTGCCTGGAGTGGAGGGGGCTCTGGAAACACCATATATTTT. Its translation is CAWSGGGSGNTIYF. V and J are TRBV30 and TRBJ1-3; D possibly corresponds to TRBD1 (6 bases). V was clipped by 1 base and J by 0 bases, with 7 bases between them. CDR3 length: 14 residues. CDR1 and CDR2 from the germline V gene are GTSNPN and SVGIG (reference sequence).

The chain joins TRBV11-2 to TRBJ1-1, with D perhaps matching TRBD1 (6 bases). Germline CDR1 and CDR2: SGHAT and FQNNGV. Trimming took off 10 bases at V and 1 base at J, with 16 bases between the two ends. CDR3 length equals 14 residues. The CDR3 spells CAISDRGGNTEAFF. For the CDR3, the DNA is TGTGCCATTTCAGATAGGGGGGGGAACACTGAAGCTTTCTTT.

This clone was seen just once. The J gene is TRBJ1-5, the V gene TRBV7-7, with TRBD1 matching over 7 bases. V lost 1 base to trimming and J lost 4 bases; unmatched junction nucleotides: 13. The length of the CDR3 is 18 residues. Per the germline V gene, CDR1 is SSHAT and CDR2 is FNYEAQ (reference sequence). The CDR3 sequence is CASSLDPPGQKGNQPQHF. The CDR3 DNA is TGTGCCAGCAGCTTAGATCCGCCGGGACAGAAAGGTAATCAGCCCCAGCATTTT.

The chain couples TRBV18 to TRBJ1-2, with 8 bases fitting TRBD1. The length of the CDR3 is 14 residues. Germline lookup yields CDR1 KGHSH and CDR2 LQKENI. V dropped 6 bases and J dropped 3; count of bases not matched to a gene: 6. CDR3 protein: CASSPGGGDYGYTF. CDR3 bases: TGTGCCAGCTCGCCAGGGGGCGGCGACTATGGCTACACCTTC.

V usage is TRBV6-1 and J usage is TRBJ1-1, with D perhaps TRBD1 (5 bases). Trimming removed 9 bases at V and 1 base at J, with 12 bases between. Germline V gene data show CDR1 as MNHNS and CDR2 as SASEGT. The CDR3 totals 13 residues. The CDR3 loop is CASSSRENTEAFF. In nucleotides, the CDR3 is TGTGCCAGTTCAAGCAGGGAGAACACTGAAGCTTTCTTT.

V gene TRBV7-9 combines with J gene TRBJ2-7; D is possibly TRBD1 (5 bases). With 5 bases removed from V and 7 bases from J, the gap between germline ends came to 12 bases. This CDR3 spans 12 amino acids. Germline V gene sequence: CDR1 SEHNR, CDR2 FQNEAQ (reference sequence). CDR3 sequence (DNA): TGTGCCAGCAGCCGGCTTGGGGCGGAGCAGTACTTC. Residues: CASSRLGAEQYF.

The chain uses TRBV5-1 and TRBJ1-2; perhaps TRBD1 as D (6 bases). Trimming left V 4 bases short and J 3 bases short, with 13 bases between. Germline V gene data show CDR1 as SGHRS and CDR2 as YFSETQ. CDR3 length equals 14 residues. DNA for the CDR3: TGCGCCAGCAGCGTCGTAGGGGGAGACTATGGCTACACCTTC. Protein: CASSVVGGDYGYTF. Full variable domain (remainder filled in from reference TRBV5-1 and TRBJ1-2): KAGVTQTPRYLIKTRGQQVTLSCSPISGHRSVSWYQQTPGQGLQFLFEYFSETQRNKGNFPGRFSGRQFSNSRSEMNVSTLELGDSALYLCASSVVGGDYGYTFGSGTRLTVV.

V usage is TRBV4-1 and J usage is TRBJ2-1; 9 bases match TRBD2. V lost 5 bases, J lost 7 bases, and 9 bases stayed unmatched. This CDR3 is built from 15 residues. Germline V CDR1 and CDR2: MGHRA, YSYEKL. The CDR3 region is CASSAGGIRQNEQFF. The CDR3 DNA is TGCGCCAGCAGCGCGGGAGGGATACGACAAAATGAGCAGTTCTTC.

The chain carries TRBV27 and TRBJ2-1, with a possible D match to TRBD1 (5 bases). The CDR3 length is 12 residues. CDR1 and CDR2 from the germline V gene are MNHEY and SMNVEV (reference sequence). With 6 bases removed from V and 7 bases from J, the gap between germline ends came to 10 bases. This CDR3 reads CASRQGRNEQFF. In DNA form, the CDR3 reads TGTGCCAGCAGGCAGGGAAGAAATGAGCAGTTCTTC.

This chain links TRBV7-2 with TRBJ2-7; 7 positions match TRBD1. J was trimmed by 6 bases and V by 4 bases; bases with no gene match: 6. The V gene's germline CDR1 is SGHTA and CDR2 FQGNSA. The CDR3 runs to 13 residues. CDR3 DNA: TGTGCCAGCAGCTCCGACAGGGTCTCCGAGCAGTACTTC. Protein product: CASSSDRVSEQYF.

This clone was recorded once. The V call is TRBV7-6, the J call TRBJ1-3; TRBD1 agrees at 7 bases. CDR1 is SGHVS and CDR2 is FNYEAQ in the germline V gene. The CDR3 consists of 16 residues. V lost 5 bases to trimming and J lost 0 bases; unmatched junction nucleotides: 7. CDR3 bases: TGTGCCAGCAGCCTAGGGACAGTCGACTCTGGAAACACCATATATTTT. Amino acid sequence: CASSLGTVDSGNTIYF.

The rearrangement joins TRBV7-9 to TRBJ1-3, with a weak D call TRBD1 (5 bases). The germline gives CDR1 SEHNR, CDR2 FQNEAQ (reference sequence). CDR3 length: 15 amino acids. V was pared by 5 bases and J by 0 bases, with 11 bases between. CDR3 coding DNA: TGTGCCAGCAGCACAGGACTAAACTCTGGAAACACCATATATTTT. Its protein product is CASSTGLNSGNTIYF.

The CDR3 spells CASSLYVRDTMNTEAFF. The CDR3 DNA is TGTGCCAGCAGCTTGTATGTGAGGGATACCATGAACACTGAAGCTTTCTTT. This chain connects TRBV7-3 to TRBJ1-1, with D unresolved. The V and J ends lost 3 bases and 0 bases respectively, with 17 bases between them. There are 17 residues in the CDR3. CDR1 SGHTA and CDR2 FQGTGA come from the germline V gene.

This rearrangement joins TRBV6-1 to TRBJ2-7; no clear D. Germline lookup yields CDR1 MNHNS and CDR2 SASEGT. CDR3 length equals 12 residues. The V end was cut by 0 bases, the J end by 3 bases, with 3 bases between. For the CDR3, the DNA is TGTGCCAGCAGTGAAGCTAACTACGAGCAGTACTTC. It yields the protein CASSEANYEQYF.

This clone has a single count. This chain connects TRBV6-5 to TRBJ2-7, with D perhaps TRBD2 (7 bases). Trimming shortened V by 5 bases and J by 3 bases, and 14 bases separated the two germline ends. The CDR3 contains 14 residues. CDR1 is MNHEY, CDR2 SVGAGI, per germline. In nucleotides, the CDR3 is TGTGCCAGCAGTATAAACAGGGAGGGCTACGAGCAGTACTTC. Translated: CASSINREGYEQYF.